The clone carrying this T cell receptor (beta chain) was recorded a few times. The V gene lost 0 bases and the J gene lost 7 bases, with 18 bases spanning the gap. CDR1 and CDR2 (germline): KGHSH, LQKENI. The CDR3 loop spans 16 amino acids. These data belong to a study of blood T cell repertoires in COVID-19. The overall study: Whether acute or convalescent, the COVID-19 samples came from the United States, Italy and Spain. Nucleic acid was either cDNA or gDNA, and it came from T cells, B-cell-depleted T cells, or PBMCs.

Authors' analysis steps: Amplifying reference gene primers gave estimates of nucleated cell counts. Clones were sequenced by immunoSEQ multiplex PCR, and TCRdb holds only the in-frame ones, with some missing. V and J calls and clone size follow that table, whereas D and trimming were derived from the DNA. The sample contains 65,000 to 100,000 clones, around 88% of which appear only once. The clonotype was recovered from a woman older than 75 with acute or convalescent COVID-19. Sequencing input: peripheral blood. The chain combines TRBV18 with TRBJ1-2; D unresolved. The CDR3 loop reads CASSPPVGPEKRGYTF. The CDR3 DNA reads as TGTGCCAGCTCACCACCGGTGGGCCCCGAGAAACGTGGCTACACCTTC.